Each of the 29 T cell receptor beta chains below was sequenced from the same sample in a study of T-cell memory formation after mild COVID-19. MiXCR was run by TCRdb on the 5' RACE reads, yielding one entry per CDR3 protein. The table includes about 440,000 distinct CDR3 sequences, about 20% detected once. Sequencing input: PBMCs or a T cell subset sorted from them (not recorded which). The origin of the receptors is an adult woman who had mild COVID-19 (a few samples of this study predate the infection). Cell type and time point are not known.

This clonotype was detected only a few times. The rearrangement links TRBV12-3 or TRBV12-4 to TRBJ2-1, with D possibly matching TRBD1 (6 bases). The CDR3 loop spans 11 amino acids. Trimming removed 10 bases at V and 6 bases at J, with 10 bases between. The CDR3 DNA follows: TGTGCCACCCAAGGGGGCAATGAGCAGTTCTTC. It encodes CATQGGNEQFF.

This clonotype was observed many times. The junction departs from germline at one end; a sequencing error may be responsible. This chain connects TRBV9 to TRBJ1-1; 7 bases map to TRBD1. CDR3 length equals 14 residues. Germline V gene data show CDR1 as SGDLS and CDR2 as YYNGEE. CDR3 in amino acids: CASSVGTANTEAFF. CDR3 nucleotides: TGCGCCAGCAGCGTTGGGACAGCGAACACTGAAGCTTTCTTT.

This clonotype has ten or more counts. The chain is built from TRBV5-1 and TRBJ1-1, with 7 bases identical to TRBD1. V lost 4 bases, J lost 8 bases, and 5 bases stayed unmatched. Germline CDR1 and CDR2: SGHRS and YFSETQ. This CDR3 has 12 residues. CDR3 bases: TGCGCCAGCAGCCCAGAGGGACAGGAAGCTTTCTTT. Translating gives CASSPEGQEAFF.

The V gene is TRBV6-5, the J gene TRBJ2-1, with 7 bases identical to TRBD2. V shed 2 bases, J shed 8 bases, and the junction held 6 bases outside the gene matches. There are 14 residues in the CDR3. The germline V gene encodes CDR1 MNHEY and CDR2 SVGAGI. The CDR3 nucleotides are TGTGCCAGCAGTTACGGCGGGAGCAGCGATGAGCAGTTCTTC. This encodes CASSYGGSSDEQFF.

Many counts were recorded for this clonotype. CDR3 amino acids: CATREGSGELFF. The CDR3 nucleotides are TGTGCCACCCGAGAAGGGTCCGGGGAGCTGTTTTTT. J is TRBJ2-2 and V is TRBV24-1, with D unresolved. The CDR3 totals 12 residues. Germline V gives CDR1 KGHDR, CDR2 SFDVKD. The V end was cut by 9 bases, the J end by 6 bases, with 10 bases between.

In this sample, this clonotype turned up a few times. V usage is TRBV4-3 and J usage is TRBJ2-1, with unresolved D. Trimming left V 0 bases short and J 7 bases short, with 7 bases between. Germline CDR1 LGHNA, CDR2 YSLEER. The CDR3 is 13 residues long. The CDR3 nucleotides read TGCGCCAGCAGCCAAGAGGCCGGGAATGAGCAGTTCTTC. Amino acids: CASSQEAGNEQFF.

This clonotype was detected only a few times. This chain joins TRBV6-5 and TRBJ2-2, with D possibly being TRBD1 (6 bases). The CDR3 totals 16 residues. The ends were cut back, 6 bases at V and 2 bases at J, with 16 bases in the middle. Germline V gene lookup returns CDR1 MNHEY and CDR2 SVGAGI. CDR3 sequence: CASRERRGLNTGELFF. The CDR3 nucleotides read TGTGCCAGCAGGGAACGCAGGGGCTTAAACACCGGGGAGCTGTTTTTT.

This sequence joins TRBV29-1 and TRBJ2-7; 12 bases match TRBD2. The length of the CDR3 is 13 residues. V shed 3 bases, J shed 3 bases, and the junction held 0 bases outside the gene matches. The germline V gene encodes CDR1 SQVTM and CDR2 ANQGSEA. As DNA, the CDR3 is TGCAGCGTTGAGACTAGCGGGAGCTACGAGCAGTACTTC. Translated, it gives CSVETSGSYEQYF.

This clonotype was observed a handful of times. This chain connects TRBV3-1 to TRBJ2-6; D remains unclear. V was clipped by 6 bases and J by 0 bases, with 9 bases between them. Per germline, CDR1 LGHDT and CDR2 YNNKEL (reference sequence). The CDR3 totals 15 residues. CDR3 region: CASSPHGSGANVLTF. CDR3 nucleotides: TGTGCCAGCAGTCCCCACGGCTCTGGGGCCAACGTCCTGACTTTC.

The CDR3 sequence is CASSELGSGGKADTQYF. Here the CDR3 DNA reads TGTGCCAGCAGTGAATTGGGTAGCGGGGGCAAAGCAGATACGCAGTATTTT. V gene TRBV6-1 combines with J gene TRBJ2-3, with 9 positions matching TRBD2. This CDR3 comprises 17 residues. The ends lost 2 bases at V and 4 bases at J; junction bases unmatched: 10. Looked up from germline, CDR1 is MNHNS and CDR2 is SASEGT.

CDR3 nucleotides: TGCGCCAGCAGCTTGGCCCTCCAGGGGGGCAATGAAAAACTGTTTTTT. This codes for CASSLALQGGNEKLFF. V and J are TRBV5-1 and TRBJ1-4, with TRBD1 identical over 7 bases. J lost 5 bases, V lost 0 bases, and 7 bases had no gene match. Per the germline V gene, CDR1 is SGHRS and CDR2 is YFSETQ. The CDR3 contains 16 residues. Supplemented by reference TRBV5-1 and TRBJ1-4, the full variable domain reads KAGVTQTPRYLIKTRGQQVTLSCSPISGHRSVSWYQQTPGQGLQFLFEYFSETQRNKGNFPGRFSGRQFSNSRSEMNVSTLELGDSALYLCASSLALQGGNEKLFFGSGTQLSVL.

In this sample, this clonotype turned up many times. This rearrangement joins TRBV5-5 to TRBJ2-3, with a possible D match to TRBD2 (7 bases). Germline CDR1 SGHKS, CDR2 YYEKEE (reference sequence). Trimming stripped 1 base from V and 7 bases from J, with 16 bases between. The length of the CDR3 is 15 residues. Written as DNA, the CDR3 is TGTGCCAGCAGCTTGATTCCAGGGGAGGGAAATACGCAGTATTTT. Translating it yields CASSLIPGEGNTQYF.

The genes are TRBV28 and TRBJ2-6; a weak D match, TRBD2 (6 bases). The CDR3 sequence is 16 residues long. Trimming shortened V by 8 bases and J by 0 bases, and 14 bases separated the two germline ends. The V gene's germline CDR1 is MDHEN and CDR2 SYDVKM. This chain's CDR3 is CASGPRESSGANVLTF. The CDR3 DNA follows: TGTGCCAGCGGGCCTCGGGAGAGCTCTGGGGCCAACGTCCTGACTTTC.

This clonotype was recorded a few times. The V gene is TRBV5-1, the J gene TRBJ1-1; 7 bases map to TRBD1. CDR3 length: 16 residues. With V trimmed by 4 bases and J by 1 base, 10 bases remained unmatched. CDR1 and CDR2 (germline): SGHRS, YFSETQ. The CDR3 DNA sequence: TGCGCCAGCAGCGGCGCTGGACAGGCGGGGAACACTGAAGCTTTCTTT. Encoded protein: CASSGAGQAGNTEAFF.

This clonotype was seen only a few times. The chain has TRBV24-1 and TRBJ2-1, with D possibly being TRBD1 or TRBD2 (5 bases each). V lost 3 bases to trimming and J lost 3 bases, with 8 bases between them. The CDR3 consists of 14 residues. CDR1 KGHDR and CDR2 SFDVKD come from the germline V gene. As DNA, the CDR3 is TGTGCCACCAGTGATCGGGACGGCTACAATGAGCAGTTCTTC. The encoded protein is CATSDRDGYNEQFF.

The V and J genes are TRBV6-2 or TRBV6-3 and TRBJ1-2; D remains unclear. The CDR3 totals 15 residues. V lost 6 bases and J lost 0, with 14 bases in between. Germline V gene lookup returns CDR1 MNHEY and CDR2 SVGEGT. CDR3 amino acids: CASSTRGDSNYGYTF. CDR3 DNA: TGTGCCAGCAGCACCCGAGGCGATTCTAACTATGGCTACACCTTC.

The rearrangement links TRBV5-5 to TRBJ2-1, with a weak D call TRBD2 (6 bases). Germline lookup yields CDR1 SGHKS and CDR2 YYEKEE (reference sequence). The CDR3 sequence is 14 residues long. V was cut by 2 bases and J by 7 bases, with 13 bases left in between. The CDR3 nucleotides read TGTGCCAGCAGCTTCTCTCTAGCGTATAATGAGCAGTTCTTC. Its protein is CASSFSLAYNEQFF. Filled out from reference TRBV5-5 and TRBJ2-1, the complete variable domain reads DAGVTQSPTHLIKTRGQQVTLRCSPISGHKSVSWYQQVLGQGPQFIFQYYEKEERGRGNFPDRFSARQFPNYSSELNVNALLLGDSALYLCASSFSLAYNEQFFGPGTRLTVL.

This clonotype was picked up one time. The V and J genes are TRBV7-9 and TRBJ2-7; possibly TRBD1 for D (5 bases). V lost 1 base to trimming and J lost 4 bases, with 14 bases between them. This CDR3 is built from 15 residues. Germline V lookup: CDR1 SEHNR, CDR2 FQNEAQ (reference sequence). In DNA form, the CDR3 reads TGTGCCAGCAGCTTAGAGGGGTCGGTTGAGTACGAGCAGTACTTC. This translates into CASSLEGSVEYEQYF.

This clonotype was detected a few times. The chain combines TRBV29-1 with TRBJ1-5; D is unresolved. The CDR3 has 14 residues. Between the trimmed V and J ends, which lost 4 bases and 1 base, there was a span of 11 bases. Germline assignment: CDR1 SQVTM and CDR2 ANQGSEA. The chain's CDR3 is CSVAGGSSNQPQHF. For the CDR3, the DNA is TGCAGCGTTGCAGGCGGGAGCAGCAATCAGCCCCAGCATTTT.

The chain recombines TRBV20-1 with TRBJ2-5, with 8 bases lining up with TRBD2. Germline V gives CDR1 DFQATT, CDR2 SNEGSKA (reference sequence). This CDR3 contains 14 residues. J was trimmed by 6 bases and V by 6 bases; bases with no gene match: 12. CDR3 residues: CSAPIAGILKTQYF. CDR3 nucleotide sequence: TGCAGTGCCCCTATAGCGGGGATTCTGAAGACCCAGTACTTC.

In this sample, this clonotype turned up a few times. The chain recombines TRBV4-3 with TRBJ2-3; TRBD2 agrees at 9 bases. Germline CDR1 is LGHNA and CDR2 is YSLEER. The CDR3 has 16 amino acids. Trimming took 1 base from V and 7 from J; bases not matched to a gene: 9. The CDR3 DNA is TGCGCCAGCAGCCAAGGACGGCGGGAGGGCCGATATACGCAGTATTTT. It encodes CASSQGRREGRYTQYF.

The chain couples TRBV20-1 to TRBJ2-1; D tentatively reads TRBD1 or TRBD2 (5 bases each). The CDR3 has 17 amino acids. Germline V gene sequence: CDR1 DFQATT, CDR2 SNEGSKA (reference sequence). The V gene lost 6 bases and the J gene lost 4 bases, with 25 bases spanning the gap. CDR3 region: CSALIQPGTLFYNEQFF. The CDR3 DNA reads TGCAGTGCCCTCATTCAGCCCGGGACCCTTTTTTACAATGAGCAGTTCTTC.

The V and J genes are TRBV24-1 and TRBJ2-3; perhaps TRBD1 as D (5 bases). Germline lookup yields CDR1 KGHDR and CDR2 SFDVKD. The CDR3 sequence is 14 residues long. The V and J ends lost 0 bases and 5 bases respectively, with 8 bases between them. CDR3 coding DNA: TGTGCCACCAGTGATTTGCAGGGCGAAGATACGCAGTATTTT. It specifies CATSDLQGEDTQYF.

CDR3 amino acids: CASSPRGAGNTEAFF. In nucleotides, the CDR3 is TGTGCCAGCTCACCAAGGGGGGCGGGGAACACTGAAGCTTTCTTT. This chain joins TRBV18 and TRBJ1-1; D might be TRBD1 (6 bases). CDR1 and CDR2 (germline): KGHSH, LQKENI. V was pared by 2 bases and J by 1 base, with 11 bases between. The CDR3 sequence is 15 residues long.

V and J are TRBV5-1 and TRBJ2-3; possible D gene TRBD2, 7 bases. This CDR3 has 16 residues. Germline CDR1 SGHRS, CDR2 YFSETQ. Trimming left V 2 bases short and J 1 base short, with 14 bases between. In DNA, the CDR3 is TGCGCCAGCAGCTTCGGTTCCGGGGGGCGCACAGATACGCAGTATTTT. This encodes CASSFGSGGRTDTQYF.

This rearrangement joins TRBV2 to TRBJ2-7; D gene ambiguous. This CDR3 region has 16 residues. Germline V gene lookup returns CDR1 SNHLY and CDR2 FYNNEI. V dropped 2 bases and J dropped 2 bases, with 16 bases sitting between them. CDR3 DNA: TGTGCCAGCAGTGAAAGGGCCCGGAACTGGACCTACGAGCAGTACTTC. It specifies CASSERARNWTYEQYF. Looking up the rest from reference TRBV2 and TRBJ2-7 gives the full variable domain: EPEVTQTPSHQVTQMGQEVILRCVPISNHLYFYWYRQILGQKVEFLVSFYNNEISEKSEIFDDQFSVERPDGSNFTLKIRSTKLEDSAMYFCASSERARNWTYEQYFGPGTRLTVT.

This clonotype was seen at least ten times. CDR3 loop: CASSFLGQQNTEAFF. CDR3 nucleotide sequence: TGTGCCAGCAGTTTCTTAGGACAGCAGAACACTGAAGCTTTCTTT. The gene calls are TRBV12-3 or TRBV12-4 and TRBJ1-1; D may be TRBD1 (6 bases). The CDR3 length is 15 residues. Trimming shortened V by 3 bases and J by 1 base, and 12 bases separated the two germline ends.

This clonotype was seen only a few times. The gene calls are TRBV5-1 and TRBJ2-1; D remains ambiguous. The germline CDR1 and CDR2 sequences are SGHRS and YFSETQ. The CDR3 loop spans 14 amino acids. V shed 1 base and J shed 5 bases, with 10 bases lying between them. The CDR3 reads CASSLSARNNEQFF. DNA for the CDR3: TGCGCCAGCAGCTTGAGTGCACGAAACAATGAGCAGTTCTTC.

The chain recombines TRBV12-3 or TRBV12-4 with TRBJ2-7, with 7 bases identical to TRBD2. V lost 1 base to trimming and J lost 4 bases; unmatched junction nucleotides: 4. This CDR3 is 14 amino acids long. CDR3 sequence: CASSLERTRYEQYF. CDR3 DNA sequence: TGTGCCAGCAGTTTAGAACGGACTAGGTACGAGCAGTACTTC.